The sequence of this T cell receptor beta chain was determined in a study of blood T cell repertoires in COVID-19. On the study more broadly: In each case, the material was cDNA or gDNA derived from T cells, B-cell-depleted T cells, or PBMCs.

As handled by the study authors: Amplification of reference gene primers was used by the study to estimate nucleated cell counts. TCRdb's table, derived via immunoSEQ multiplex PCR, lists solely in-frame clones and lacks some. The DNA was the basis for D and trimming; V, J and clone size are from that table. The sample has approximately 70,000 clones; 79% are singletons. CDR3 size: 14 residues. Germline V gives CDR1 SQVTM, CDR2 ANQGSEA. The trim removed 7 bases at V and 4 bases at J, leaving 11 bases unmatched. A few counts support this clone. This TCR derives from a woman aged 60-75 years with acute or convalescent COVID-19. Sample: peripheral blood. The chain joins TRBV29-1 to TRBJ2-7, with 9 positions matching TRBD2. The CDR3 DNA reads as TGCAGCGCCGAAGATCCAGCGGGGGGTTACGAGCAGTACTTC. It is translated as CSAEDPAGGYEQYF.